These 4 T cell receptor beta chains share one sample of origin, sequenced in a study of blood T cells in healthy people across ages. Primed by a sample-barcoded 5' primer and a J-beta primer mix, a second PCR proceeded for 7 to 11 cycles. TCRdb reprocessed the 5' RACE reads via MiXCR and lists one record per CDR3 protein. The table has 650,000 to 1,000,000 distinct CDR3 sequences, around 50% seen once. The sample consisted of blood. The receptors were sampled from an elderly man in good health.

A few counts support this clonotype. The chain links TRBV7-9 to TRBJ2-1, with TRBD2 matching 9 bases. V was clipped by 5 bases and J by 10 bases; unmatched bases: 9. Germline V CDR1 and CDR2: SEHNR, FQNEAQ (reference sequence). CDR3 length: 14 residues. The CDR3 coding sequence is TGTGCCAGCAGCCCCGCGGGGGGGGAATTAGAGCAGTTCTTC. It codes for CASSPAGGELEQFF. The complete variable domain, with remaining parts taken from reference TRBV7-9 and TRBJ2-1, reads DTGVSQNPRHKITKRGQNVTFRCDPISEHNRLYWYRQTLGQGPEFLTYFQNEAQLEKSRLLSDRFSAERPKGSFSTLEIQRTEQGDSAMYLCASSPAGGELEQFFGPGTRLTVL.

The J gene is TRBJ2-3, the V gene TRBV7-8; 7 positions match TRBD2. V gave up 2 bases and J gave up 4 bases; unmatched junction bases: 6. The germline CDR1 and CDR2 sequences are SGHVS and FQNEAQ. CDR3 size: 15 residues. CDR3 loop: CASSLFGGSADTQYF. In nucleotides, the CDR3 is TGTGCCAGCAGCTTATTTGGCGGGAGCGCAGATACGCAGTATTTT. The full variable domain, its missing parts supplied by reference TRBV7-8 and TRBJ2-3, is GAGVSQSPRYKVAKRGQDVALRCDPISGHVSLFWYQQALGQGPEFLTYFQNEAQLDKSGLPSDRFFAERPEGSVSTLKIQRTQQEDSAVYLCASSLFGGSADTQYFGPGTRLTVL.

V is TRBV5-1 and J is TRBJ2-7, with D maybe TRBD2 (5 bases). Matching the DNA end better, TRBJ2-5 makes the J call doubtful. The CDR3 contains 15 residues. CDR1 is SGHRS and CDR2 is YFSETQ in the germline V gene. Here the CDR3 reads CASSPSGTVWETQYF. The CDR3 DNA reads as TGCGCCAGCAGCCCTTCGGGAACCGTCTGGGAGACCCAGTACTTC.

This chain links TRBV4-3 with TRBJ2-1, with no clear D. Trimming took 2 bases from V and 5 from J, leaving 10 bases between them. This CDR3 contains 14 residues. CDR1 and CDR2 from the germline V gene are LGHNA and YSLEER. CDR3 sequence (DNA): TGCGCCAGCAGCCAAATGACGGGTAACAATGAGCAGTTCTTC. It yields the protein CASSQMTGNNEQFF.